This T cell receptor beta chain was identified during a study of blood T cell repertoires in COVID-19. Study summary: The samples span acute and convalescent COVID-19 from the United States, Italy and Spain.

The CDR3 covers 13 residues. Germline V CDR1 and CDR2: SGHAT, FQNNGV. Trimming took off 0 bases at V and 9 bases at J, with 11 bases between the two ends. Participants were aged roughly 18 to 90 years, lived in 25 or so US areas, and enrolled virtually. All exposed participants met a person with COVID-19 within 2 weeks before entering the study. TCRdb's copy holds only in-frame clones and misses some; the assay was immunoSEQ multiplex PCR. The table includes a few hundred thousand clones, roughly 85% detected once. This TCR was recovered from a man aged 40-50 years who had been exposed to COVID-19. This chain links TRBV11-2 with TRBJ1-1; no reliable D call. The material sequenced was PBMCs or T cells enriched from blood (not recorded which). CDR3 nucleotide sequence: TGTGCCAGCAGCTTAGATCTGGCGGGAAAAGCTTTCTTT. Translated, it gives CASSLDLAGKAFF.